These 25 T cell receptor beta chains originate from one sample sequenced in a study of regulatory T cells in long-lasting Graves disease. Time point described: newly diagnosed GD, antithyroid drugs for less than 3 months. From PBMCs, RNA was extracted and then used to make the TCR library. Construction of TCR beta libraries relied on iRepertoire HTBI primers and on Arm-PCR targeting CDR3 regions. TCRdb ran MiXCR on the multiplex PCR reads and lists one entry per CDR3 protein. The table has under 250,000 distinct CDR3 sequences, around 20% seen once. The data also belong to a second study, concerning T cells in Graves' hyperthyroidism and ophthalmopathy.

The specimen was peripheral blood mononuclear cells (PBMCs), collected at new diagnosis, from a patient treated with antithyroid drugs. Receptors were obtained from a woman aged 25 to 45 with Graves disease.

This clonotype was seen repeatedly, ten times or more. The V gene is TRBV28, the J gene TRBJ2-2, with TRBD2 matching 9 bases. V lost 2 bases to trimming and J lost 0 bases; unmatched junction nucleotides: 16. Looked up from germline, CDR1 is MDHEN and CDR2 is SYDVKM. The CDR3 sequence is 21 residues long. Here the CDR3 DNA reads TGTGCCAGCAGTTTAGGTCCCATAATAGCGGGAGATTCGCCGAACACCGGGGAGCTGTTTTTT. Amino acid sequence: CASSLGPIIAGDSPNTGELFF.

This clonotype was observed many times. The CDR3 coding sequence is TGTGCCAGCAGCCAAGACTTGGATAGTACGCAGTATTTT. This codes for CASSQDLDSTQYF. The V call is TRBV14, the J call TRBJ2-3; no clear D. Trimming removed 0 bases at V and 8 bases at J, with 9 bases between. Germline V lookup: CDR1 SGHDN, CDR2 FVKESK. The CDR3 sequence is 13 residues long. The variable domain in full, with the rest retrieved from reference TRBV14 and TRBJ2-3, is EAGVTQFPSHSVIEKGQTVTLRCDPISGHDNLYWYRRVMGKEIKFLLHFVKESKQDESGMPNNRFLAERTGGTYSTLKVQPAELEDSGVYFCASSQDLDSTQYFGPGTRLTVL.

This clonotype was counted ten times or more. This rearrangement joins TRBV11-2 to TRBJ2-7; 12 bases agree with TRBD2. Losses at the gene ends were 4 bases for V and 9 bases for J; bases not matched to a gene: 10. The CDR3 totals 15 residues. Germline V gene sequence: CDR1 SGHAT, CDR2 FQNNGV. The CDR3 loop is CASSSLAGGRFAQYF. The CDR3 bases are TGTGCCAGCAGCTCCCTAGCGGGAGGGCGGTTCGCGCAGTACTTC.

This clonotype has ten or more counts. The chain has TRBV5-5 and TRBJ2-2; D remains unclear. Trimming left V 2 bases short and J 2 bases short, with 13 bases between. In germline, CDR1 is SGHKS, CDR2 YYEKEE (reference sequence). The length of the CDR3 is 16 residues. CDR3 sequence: CASSFTLQRNTGELFF. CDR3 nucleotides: TGTGCCAGCAGCTTTACCTTGCAGCGAAACACCGGGGAGCTGTTTTTT.

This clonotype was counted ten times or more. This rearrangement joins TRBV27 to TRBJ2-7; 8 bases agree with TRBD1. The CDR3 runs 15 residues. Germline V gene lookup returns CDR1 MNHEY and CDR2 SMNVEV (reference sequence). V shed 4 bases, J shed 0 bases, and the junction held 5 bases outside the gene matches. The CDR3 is CASSSRQGSSYEQYF. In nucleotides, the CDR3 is TGTGCCAGCAGTTCCAGACAGGGGAGCTCCTACGAGCAGTACTTC.

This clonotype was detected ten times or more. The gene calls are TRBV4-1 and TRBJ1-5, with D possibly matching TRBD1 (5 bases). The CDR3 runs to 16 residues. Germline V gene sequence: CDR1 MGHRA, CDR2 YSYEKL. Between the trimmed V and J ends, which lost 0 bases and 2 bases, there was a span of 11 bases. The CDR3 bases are TGCGCCAGCAGCCAAGATGGGGGTATCGGCAATCAGCCCCAGCATTTT. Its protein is CASSQDGGIGNQPQHF.

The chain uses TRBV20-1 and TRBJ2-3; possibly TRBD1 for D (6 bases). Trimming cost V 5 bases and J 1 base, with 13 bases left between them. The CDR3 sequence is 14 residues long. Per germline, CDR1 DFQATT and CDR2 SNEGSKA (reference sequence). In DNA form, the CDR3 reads TGCAGTGCTCCTTTGGGGGCAGGCACAGATACGCAGTATTTT. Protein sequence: CSAPLGAGTDTQYF.

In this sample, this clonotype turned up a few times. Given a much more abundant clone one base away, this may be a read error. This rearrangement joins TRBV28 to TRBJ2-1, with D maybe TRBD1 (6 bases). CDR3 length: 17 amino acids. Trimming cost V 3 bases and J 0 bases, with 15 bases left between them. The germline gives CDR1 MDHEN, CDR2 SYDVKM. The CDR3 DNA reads TGTGCCAGCAGTTTGGGCCAGGGGCGAATCTCCTACAATGAGCAGTTCTTC. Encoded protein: CASSLGQGRISYNEQFF.

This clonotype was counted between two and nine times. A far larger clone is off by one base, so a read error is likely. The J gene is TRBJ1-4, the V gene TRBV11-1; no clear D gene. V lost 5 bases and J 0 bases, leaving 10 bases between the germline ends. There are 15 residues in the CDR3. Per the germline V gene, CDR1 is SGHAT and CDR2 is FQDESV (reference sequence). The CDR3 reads CASSTQRTTNEKLFF. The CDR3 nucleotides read TGTGCCAGCAGCACCCAGAGGACAACTAATGAAAAACTGTTTTTT.

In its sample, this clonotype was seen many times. CDR3 protein: CASGSERGNYEQYF. In nucleotides, the CDR3 is TGTGCCAGCGGATCGGAGCGGGGGAACTACGAGCAGTACTTC. This chain connects TRBV2 to TRBJ2-7; 8 bases map to TRBD2. The CDR3 sequence is 14 residues long. V shed 8 bases and J 3 bases; nucleotides not matched to a gene: 9. Germline V CDR1 and CDR2: SNHLY, FYNNEI.

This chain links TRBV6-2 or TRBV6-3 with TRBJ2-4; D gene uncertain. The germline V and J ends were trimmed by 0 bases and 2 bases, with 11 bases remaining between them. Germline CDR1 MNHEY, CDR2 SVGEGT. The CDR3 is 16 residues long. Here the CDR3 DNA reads TGTGCCAGCAGTTACTCGGGGTTAGGGTCCAAAAACATTCAGTACTTC. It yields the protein CASSYSGLGSKNIQYF.

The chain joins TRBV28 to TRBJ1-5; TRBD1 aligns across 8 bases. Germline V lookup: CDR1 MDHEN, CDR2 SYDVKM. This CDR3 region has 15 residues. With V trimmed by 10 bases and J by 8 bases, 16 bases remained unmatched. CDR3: CAIRWGQGAGKPQHF. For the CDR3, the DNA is TGTGCCATCAGGTGGGGGCAGGGGGCTGGGAAGCCCCAGCATTTT.

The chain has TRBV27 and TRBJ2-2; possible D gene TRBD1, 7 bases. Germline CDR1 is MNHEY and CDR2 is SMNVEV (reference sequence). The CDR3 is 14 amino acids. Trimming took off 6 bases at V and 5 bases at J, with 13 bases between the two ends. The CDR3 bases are TGTGCCAGCAGAAAGGGGGCGGGAACCGGGGAGCTGTTTTTT. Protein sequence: CASRKGAGTGELFF.

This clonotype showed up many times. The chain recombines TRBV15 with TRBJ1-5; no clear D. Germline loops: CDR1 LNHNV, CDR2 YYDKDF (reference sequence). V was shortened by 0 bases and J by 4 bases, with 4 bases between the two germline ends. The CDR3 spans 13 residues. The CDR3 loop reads CATSRDRNQPQHF. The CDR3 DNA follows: TGTGCCACCAGCAGAGATCGGAATCAGCCCCAGCATTTT.

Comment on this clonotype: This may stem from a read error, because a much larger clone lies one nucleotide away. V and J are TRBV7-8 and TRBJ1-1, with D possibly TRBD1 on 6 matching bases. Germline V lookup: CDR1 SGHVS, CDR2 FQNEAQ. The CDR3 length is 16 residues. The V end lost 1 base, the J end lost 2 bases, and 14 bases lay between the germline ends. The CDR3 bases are TGTGCCAGCAGCTTAGTGGGGGCGTCTGTTAACACTGAAGCTTTCTTT. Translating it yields CASSLVGASVNTEAFF.

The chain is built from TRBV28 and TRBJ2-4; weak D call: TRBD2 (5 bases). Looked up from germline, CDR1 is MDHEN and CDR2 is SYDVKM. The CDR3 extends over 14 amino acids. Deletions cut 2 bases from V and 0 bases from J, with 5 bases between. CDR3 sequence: CASSLLAAKNIQYF. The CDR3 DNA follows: TGTGCCAGCAGTTTACTAGCAGCCAAAAACATTCAGTACTTC.

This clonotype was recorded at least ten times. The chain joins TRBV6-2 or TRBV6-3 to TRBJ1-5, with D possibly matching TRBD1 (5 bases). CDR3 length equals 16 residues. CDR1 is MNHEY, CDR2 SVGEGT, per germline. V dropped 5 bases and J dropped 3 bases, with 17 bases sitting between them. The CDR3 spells CASSEGVGGVNQPQHF. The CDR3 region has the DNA TGTGCCAGCAGTGAAGGAGTCGGGGGGGTCAATCAGCCCCAGCATTTT.

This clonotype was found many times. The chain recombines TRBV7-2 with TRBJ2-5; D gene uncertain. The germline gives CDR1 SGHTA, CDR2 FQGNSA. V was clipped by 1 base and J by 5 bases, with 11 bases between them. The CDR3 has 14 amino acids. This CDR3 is CASSLEGRRETQYF. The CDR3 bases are TGTGCCAGCAGCTTAGAGGGCCGCCGGGAGACCCAGTACTTC.

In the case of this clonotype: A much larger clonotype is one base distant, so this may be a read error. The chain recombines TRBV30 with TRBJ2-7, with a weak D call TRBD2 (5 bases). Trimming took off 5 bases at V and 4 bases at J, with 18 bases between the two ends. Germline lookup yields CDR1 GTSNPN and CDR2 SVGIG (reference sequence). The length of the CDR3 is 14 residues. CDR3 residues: CAWPEGRGRYEQYF. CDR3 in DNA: TGTGCCTGGCCCGAGGGCCGGGGAAGGTACGAGCAGTACTTC.

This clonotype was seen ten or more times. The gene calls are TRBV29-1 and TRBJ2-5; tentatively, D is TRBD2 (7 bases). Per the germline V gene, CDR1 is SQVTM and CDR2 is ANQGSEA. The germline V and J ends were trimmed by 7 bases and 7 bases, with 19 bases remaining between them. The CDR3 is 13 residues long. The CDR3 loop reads CSGGGRGGGTQYF. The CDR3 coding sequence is TGCAGCGGGGGGGGACGAGGGGGAGGGACCCAGTACTTC.

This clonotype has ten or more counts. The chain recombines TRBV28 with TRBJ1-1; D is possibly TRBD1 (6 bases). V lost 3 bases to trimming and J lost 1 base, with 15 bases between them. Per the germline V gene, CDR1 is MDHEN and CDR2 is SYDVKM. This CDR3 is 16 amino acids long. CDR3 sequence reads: CASSFPPGQRNTEAFF. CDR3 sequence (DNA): TGTGCCAGCAGTTTTCCCCCCGGACAGCGGAACACTGAAGCTTTCTTT. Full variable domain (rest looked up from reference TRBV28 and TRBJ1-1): DVKVTQSSRYLVKRTGEKVFLECVQDMDHENMFWYRQDPGLGLRLIYFSYDVKMKEKGDIPEGYSVSREKKERFSLILESASTNQTSMYLCASSFPPGQRNTEAFFGQGTRLTVV.

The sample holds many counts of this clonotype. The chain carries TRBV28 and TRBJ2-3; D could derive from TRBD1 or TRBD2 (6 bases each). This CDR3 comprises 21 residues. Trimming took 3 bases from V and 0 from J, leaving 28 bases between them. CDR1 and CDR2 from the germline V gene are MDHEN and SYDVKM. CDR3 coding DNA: TGTGCCAGCAGTTTCACTCCCCTCGACGGGAGTAGGGGGGATAGCACAGATACGCAGTATTTT. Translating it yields CASSFTPLDGSRGDSTDTQYF.

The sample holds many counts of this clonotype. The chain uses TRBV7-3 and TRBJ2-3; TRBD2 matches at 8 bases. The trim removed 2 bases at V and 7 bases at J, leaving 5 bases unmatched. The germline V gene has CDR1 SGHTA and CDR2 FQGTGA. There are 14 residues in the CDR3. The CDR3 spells CASSLAGGKNTQYF. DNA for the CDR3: TGTGCCAGCAGCTTAGCGGGGGGCAAAAATACGCAGTATTTT.

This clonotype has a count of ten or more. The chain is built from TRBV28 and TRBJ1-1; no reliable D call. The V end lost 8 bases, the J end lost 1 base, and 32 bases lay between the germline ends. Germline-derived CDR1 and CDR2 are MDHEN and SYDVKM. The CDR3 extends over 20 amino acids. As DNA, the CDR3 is TGTGCCAGCGGCTCCCCGGTCGGGTCAAAGGGTCACAAACGGAACACTGAAGCTTTCTTT. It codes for CASGSPVGSKGHKRNTEAFF.

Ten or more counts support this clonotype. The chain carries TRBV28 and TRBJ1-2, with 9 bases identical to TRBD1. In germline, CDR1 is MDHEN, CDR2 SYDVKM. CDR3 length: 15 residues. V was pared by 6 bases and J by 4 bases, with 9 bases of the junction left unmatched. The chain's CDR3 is CASSPRDRAFYGYTF. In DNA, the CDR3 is TGTGCCAGCAGCCCCCGGGACAGGGCCTTCTATGGCTACACCTTC.